What follows is one TCR beta chain and its context. Its antigen is unknown. These data belong to a study of T cell responses to AZD1222 COVID-19 vaccine. This table comes from immunoSEQ multiplex PCR, and its TCRdb copy is limited to in-frame clones, with some not included. The data show 130,000 or so clones, about 86% seen once. Study findings and constraints: Repertoires were sampled only after the peak T cell response. At 160-218 and 743-854, vaccine-associated CD4 TCRs were dominant, and they spanned spike. Most donors were white British and more were female, and clonal diversity was possibly underestimated. The reported proportion of spike-specific TCRs targeting unmutated variant regions was nearly half.

The CDR3 has 16 amino acids. Germline V CDR1 and CDR2: LGHDT, YNNKEL (reference sequence). V lost 2 bases, J lost 4 bases, and 8 bases stayed unmatched. Material: peripheral blood, obtained on day 0 of AZD1222 vaccination. This chain joins TRBV3-1 (or the pseudogene TRBV3-2) and TRBJ2-3; TRBD2 aligns across 8 bases. The sequence came from an adult in good health. The CDR3 sequence: CASSQRPSGLADTQYF. For the CDR3, the DNA is TGTGCCAGCAGCCAACGACCTTCGGGACTAGCAGATACGCAGTATTTT.